This TCR beta chain was profiled in a study of blood T cell repertoires in COVID-19. Study-wide context: Some COVID-19 samples were acute and others convalescent; all came from the United States, Italy and Spain.

TCRdb's copy holds only in-frame clones and misses some; the assay was immunoSEQ multiplex PCR. This sample has 350,000 to 400,000 clones, with roughly nine tenths found just once. The V end was cut by 4 bases, the J end by 3 bases, with 6 bases between. This CDR3 has 12 residues. CDR1 and CDR2 from the germline V gene are MNHEY and SMNVEV (reference sequence). The sequenced sample consisted of PBMCs or T cells enriched from blood (not recorded which). The chain uses TRBV27 and TRBJ1-1, with no clear D. This clonotype originated in a woman in her thirties or forties who had been exposed to COVID-19. The CDR3 loop is CASSSIDTEAFF. The CDR3 nucleotides read TGTGCCAGCAGTTCCATTGACACTGAAGCTTTCTTT.